A single sample is the source of the 27 T cell receptor beta chains below, sequenced in a study of Ad26.COV2.S vaccination and SARS-CoV-2 variants. This sample's treatment: roughly 20 received Ad26.COV2.S at low or high dose, single or two shots; 5 received placebo; per-sample allocation not given. Material that was analyzed had been drawn on day 63 after the first vaccine or placebo injection. Produced via immunoSEQ multiplex PCR; TCRdb's table is partial and in-frame only. The sample has under 600,000 clones, 80% to 90% seen once. This material consisted of peripheral blood, taken in a trial of Ad26.COV2.S vaccine versus placebo. These receptors all come from a person aged 18-60 years who received the Ad26.COV2.S COVID-19 vaccine or a placebo.

The chain uses TRBV7-2 and TRBJ1-1; D possibly corresponds to TRBD1 (5 bases). This CDR3 has 15 residues. Per the germline V gene, CDR1 is SGHTA and CDR2 is FQGNSA. The V gene lost 3 bases and the J gene lost 3 bases, with 14 bases spanning the gap. The CDR3 region is CASSLGGVPYTEAFF. CDR3 coding DNA: TGTGCCAGCAGCTTGGGGGGGGTTCCCTACACTGAAGCTTTCTTT.

V is TRBV6-6 and J is TRBJ1-5, with D unclear. V lost 6 bases, J lost 7 bases, and 22 bases lay in between. The CDR3 has 16 amino acids. Per germline, CDR1 MNHNY and CDR2 SVGAGI (reference sequence). CDR3 sequence: CASRLGKREKGQPQHF. The CDR3 DNA reads TGTGCCAGCAGATTAGGTAAGAGGGAGAAAGGACAGCCCCAGCATTTT.

The V gene is TRBV2, the J gene TRBJ2-7; the match to TRBD2 covers 12 bases. In germline, CDR1 is SNHLY, CDR2 FYNNEI. With V trimmed by 10 bases and J by 3 bases, 10 bases remained unmatched. This CDR3 region has 15 residues. CDR3 region: CATRERTSGDYEQYF. Here the CDR3 DNA reads TGTGCCACCCGGGAGAGGACTAGCGGGGACTACGAGCAGTACTTC. The variable domain in full, completed from reference TRBV2 and TRBJ2-7, reads EPEVTQTPSHQVTQMGQEVILRCVPISNHLYFYWYRQILGQKVEFLVSFYNNEISEKSEIFDDQFSVERPDGSNFTLKIRSTKLEDSAMYFCATRERTSGDYEQYFGPGTRLTVT.

The chain uses TRBV15 and TRBJ1-3, with D unclear. CDR1 is LNHNV, CDR2 YYDKDF, per germline (reference sequence). This CDR3 has 12 residues. Deletions cut 0 bases from V and 3 bases from J, with 0 bases between. This CDR3 is CATSRDGNTIYF. CDR3 bases: TGTGCCACCAGCAGAGATGGAAACACCATATATTTT. Variable domain in full (rest from reference TRBV15 and TRBJ1-3): DAMVIQNPRYQVTQFGKPVTLSCSQTLNHNVMYWYQQKSSQAPKLLFHYYDKDFNNEADTPDNFQSRRPNTSFCFLDIRSPGLGDTAMYLCATSRDGNTIYFGEGSWLTVV.

Points on this clone: Distinct nucleotide sequences in the sample also encode this CDR3. The V gene is TRBV5-5, the J gene TRBJ1-1, with D unclear. The germline V and J ends were trimmed by 4 bases and 2 bases, with 9 bases remaining between them. This CDR3 comprises 13 residues. Germline CDR1 reads SGHKS; CDR2 reads YYEKEE (reference sequence). CDR3 sequence: CASSLGPNTEAFF. The CDR3 DNA reads as TGTGCCAGCAGCCTAGGACCAAACACTGAAGCTTTCTTT.

This chain connects TRBV14 to TRBJ2-7, with 8 nucleotides matching TRBD2. This CDR3 comprises 18 residues. V trimming: 2 bases; J trimming: 3 bases; junction bases outside the gene matches: 15. Looked up from germline, CDR1 is SGHDN and CDR2 is FVKESK. The CDR3 sequence: CASSQKPSFGTRHYEQYF. The CDR3 DNA reads as TGTGCCAGCAGCCAAAAACCTTCCTTCGGGACTAGACACTACGAGCAGTACTTC.

The rearrangement links TRBV29-1 to TRBJ2-7; D remains ambiguous. This CDR3 has 13 residues. The V gene lost 6 bases and the J gene lost 0 bases, with 12 bases spanning the gap. Germline CDR1 SQVTM, CDR2 ANQGSEA. The CDR3, as DNA: TGCAGCGTGAATGGAGTTAACTCCTACGAGCAGTACTTC. Protein sequence: CSVNGVNSYEQYF.

The CDR3 loop is CASSWDGNTIYF. The CDR3 DNA is TGCGCCAGCAGCTGGGATGGAAACACCATATATTTT. The genes are TRBV5-1 and TRBJ1-3, with D unclear. From germline, CDR1 is SGHRS and CDR2 YFSETQ. The CDR3 is 12 residues long. Trimming took 3 bases from V and 3 from J, leaving 4 bases between them.

The CDR3 region has the DNA TGTGCCAGCAGCGCACCTTTGGGCGCCGGCTACACCTTC. Translating it yields CASSAPLGAGYTF. The rearrangement joins TRBV7-8 to TRBJ1-2; no clear D gene. Germline loops: CDR1 SGHVS, CDR2 FQNEAQ. The V end lost 5 bases, the J end lost 8 bases, and 15 bases lay between the germline ends. CDR3 size: 13 residues.

For this clone: At one end, the junction sequence differs from germline, possibly due to a read error. J is TRBJ2-5 and V is TRBV7-9; no clear D gene. CDR3 length equals 11 residues. The germline V gene encodes CDR1 SEHNR and CDR2 FQNEAQ (reference sequence). CDR3 sequence reads: CASSETGRADF. The CDR3 DNA is TGTGCCAGCAGCGAAACCGGGCGTGCGGACTTC.

The V and J genes are TRBV6-2 or TRBV6-3 and TRBJ2-1; 9 bases align to TRBD2. The germline V gene encodes CDR1 MNHEY and CDR2 SVGEGT. Germline trimming cut 2 bases from V and 4 bases from J; bases unmatched to any gene: 9. The length of the CDR3 is 17 residues. DNA for the CDR3: TGTGCCAGCAGTTACCAGGCTAGCGGGAATTTTTACAATGAGCAGTTCTTC. Protein sequence: CASSYQASGNFYNEQFF.

V usage is TRBV29-1 and J usage is TRBJ2-4; 9 positions agree with TRBD1. CDR3 length: 15 residues. In germline, CDR1 is SQVTM, CDR2 ANQGSEA. J gave up 4 bases and V 1 base, and 5 bases lay outside the gene matches. The CDR3 is CSVEASGQGKNIQYF. The CDR3 DNA sequence: TGCAGCGTTGAAGCGTCGGGACAGGGAAAAAACATTCAGTACTTC.

The rearrangement uses TRBV6-5 and TRBJ2-5; 14 bases align to TRBD2. The CDR3 runs 15 residues. V was pared by 2 bases and J by 5 bases, with 1 base of the junction left unmatched. Germline V gene sequence: CDR1 MNHEY, CDR2 SVGAGI. The CDR3 sequence is CASSYGLAGGETQYF. CDR3 bases: TGTGCCAGCAGTTACGGACTAGCGGGAGGTGAGACCCAGTACTTC.

The chain employs TRBV19 and TRBJ1-2, with D uncertain. CDR1 is LNHDA and CDR2 is SQIVND in the germline V gene (reference sequence). V dropped 3 bases and J dropped 2 bases, with 13 bases sitting between them. CDR3 length: 15 residues. The CDR3: CASSIGQRKNYGYTF. CDR3 nucleotide sequence: TGTGCCAGTAGTATTGGGCAGCGCAAGAACTATGGCTACACCTTC. The whole variable domain, remainder taken from reference TRBV19 and TRBJ1-2, is DGGITQSPKYLFRKEGQNVTLSCEQNLNHDAMYWYRQDPGQGLRLIYYSQIVNDFQKGDIAEGYSVSREKKESFPLTVTSAQKNPTAFYLCASSIGQRKNYGYTFGSGTRLTVV.

As to this clone: Other nucleotide sequences in the sample specify the same CDR3. This chain links TRBV6-5 with TRBJ1-1; D uncertain. CDR1 MNHEY and CDR2 SVGAGI come from the germline V gene. Trimming stripped 5 bases from V and 1 base from J, with 5 bases between. The CDR3 loop spans 12 amino acids. CDR3 amino acids: CASSPRNTEAFF. CDR3 DNA: TGTGCCAGCAGTCCACGGAACACTGAAGCTTTCTTT.

V is TRBV15 and J is TRBJ2-4; no reliable D call. The germline V gene encodes CDR1 LNHNV and CDR2 YYDKDF (reference sequence). Trimming took 0 bases from V and 3 from J, leaving 9 bases between them. The CDR3 totals 15 residues. In DNA form, the CDR3 reads TGTGCCACCAGCAGAGATGGGTTAGTCAAAAACATTCAGTACTTC. Its translation: CATSRDGLVKNIQYF.

This clone has a handful of counts. The chain has TRBV7-9 and TRBJ2-4; 7 bases fit TRBD1. J gave up 0 bases and V 1 base, and 3 bases lay outside the gene matches. CDR3 length: 16 residues. Germline CDR1 reads SEHNR; CDR2 reads FQNEAQ (reference sequence). CDR3 nucleotide sequence: TGTGCCAGCAGCTTAGAGGGGACAGAAGCCAAAAACATTCAGTACTTC. Residues: CASSLEGTEAKNIQYF.

The V and J genes are TRBV2 and TRBJ2-7; D gene uncertain. The CDR3 sequence is 14 residues long. In germline, CDR1 is SNHLY, CDR2 FYNNEI. V was cut by 4 bases and J by 4 bases, with 14 bases left in between. The chain's CDR3 is CASSAARKLYEQYF. The DNA of the CDR3 is TGTGCCAGCAGTGCGGCTAGAAAATTATACGAGCAGTACTTC.

This sequence joins TRBV28 and TRBJ1-4; D is perhaps TRBD1 (6 bases). The germline V gene encodes CDR1 MDHEN and CDR2 SYDVKM. V gave up 6 bases and J gave up 8 bases, with 25 bases separating them. The CDR3 runs to 17 residues. DNA for the CDR3: TGTGCCAGCAGCCTCGTCCCGGGACATTTACGGAGGGAAAAACTGTTTTTT. Translating it yields CASSLVPGHLRREKLFF. The entire variable domain, with the rest obtained from reference TRBV28 and TRBJ1-4, is as follows: DVKVTQSSRYLVKRTGEKVFLECVQDMDHENMFWYRQDPGLGLRLIYFSYDVKMKEKGDIPEGYSVSREKKERFSLILESASTNQTSMYLCASSLVPGHLRREKLFFGSGTQLSVL.

In regard to this clone: Other DNA sequences in this specimen translate into the identical CDR3. For the CDR3, the DNA is TGTGCCAGCAGCAGAACGGGGGAGCAGTACTTC. It codes for CASSRTGEQYF. The chain uses TRBV7-9 and TRBJ2-7, with a weak D call TRBD2 (5 bases). In germline, CDR1 is SEHNR, CDR2 FQNEAQ (reference sequence). V was pared by 5 bases and J by 7 bases, with 9 bases between. The CDR3 runs to 11 residues.

This rearrangement joins TRBV6-2 or TRBV6-3 to TRBJ2-3; unclear D gene. V was clipped by 2 bases and J by 2 bases, with 8 bases between them. The CDR3 runs 14 residues. Germline CDR1 MNHEY, CDR2 SVGEGT. This chain's CDR3 is CASSYDGFTDTQYF. In nucleotides, the CDR3 is TGTGCCAGCAGTTACGACGGATTCACAGATACGCAGTATTTT.

The chain carries TRBV3-1 (or the pseudogene TRBV3-2) and TRBJ1-5, with a tentative D call TRBD1 (5 bases). The CDR3 loop spans 14 amino acids. Germline V gene sequence: CDR1 LGHDT, CDR2 YNNKEL (reference sequence). Trimming removed 1 base at V and 3 bases at J, with 7 bases between. CDR3 coding DNA: TGTGCCAGCAGCCAAGGACAGAACAATCAGCCCCAGCATTTT. Translation gives CASSQGQNNQPQHF.

This sequence joins TRBV28 and TRBJ1-5; 9 nucleotides agree with TRBD1. Trimming took 7 bases from V and 0 from J; bases not matched to a gene: 10. The germline gives CDR1 MDHEN, CDR2 SYDVKM. The CDR3 is 17 amino acids. The CDR3 loop is CASTVWRDRDSNQPQHF. The CDR3 DNA reads as TGTGCCAGCACAGTTTGGAGGGACAGGGATAGCAATCAGCCCCAGCATTTT. Together with reference TRBV28 and TRBJ1-5, the CDR3 gives the full variable domain: DVKVTQSSRYLVKRTGEKVFLECVQDMDHENMFWYRQDPGLGLRLIYFSYDVKMKEKGDIPEGYSVSREKKERFSLILESASTNQTSMYLCASTVWRDRDSNQPQHFGDGTRLSIL.

V gene TRBV5-4 combines with J gene TRBJ1-2, with unresolved D. Germline CDR1 is SGHNT and CDR2 is YYREEE (reference sequence). This CDR3 is 13 amino acids long. Trimming took off 0 bases at V and 1 base at J, with 4 bases between the two ends. The CDR3 nucleotides read TGTGCCAGCAGCTTGGTCCTTAACTATGGCTACACCTTC. Translating gives CASSLVLNYGYTF.

This clone came up once. This sequence joins TRBV28 and TRBJ2-7, with TRBD2 identical over 9 bases. The CDR3 spans 16 residues. V trimming: 3 bases; J trimming: 3 bases; junction bases outside the gene matches: 9. Per the germline V gene, CDR1 is MDHEN and CDR2 is SYDVKM. CDR3 residues: CASSFRLSGSYYEQYF. In nucleotides, the CDR3 is TGTGCCAGCAGTTTTCGACTTAGCGGGAGCTACTACGAGCAGTACTTC.

This chain joins TRBV19 and TRBJ1-1; D is unresolved. V shed 3 bases and J shed 0 bases, with 5 bases lying between them. The length of the CDR3 is 13 residues. CDR1 and CDR2 (germline): LNHDA, SQIVND (reference sequence). CDR3 DNA: TGTGCCAGTAGTATGACCATGAACACTGAAGCTTTCTTT. Protein sequence: CASSMTMNTEAFF.

Points on this clone: The same CDR3 can be traced to other DNA sequences in this sample. The chain employs TRBV3-1 (or the pseudogene TRBV3-2) and TRBJ1-2; D unresolved. The V gene lost 0 bases and the J gene lost 2 bases, with 7 bases spanning the gap. The CDR3 runs 14 residues. Germline V CDR1 and CDR2: LGHDT, YNNKEL (reference sequence). CDR3 residues: CASSQDGRNYGYTF. The DNA of the CDR3 is TGTGCCAGCAGCCAAGATGGCAGGAACTATGGCTACACCTTC.